What follows are 12 T cell receptor beta chains derived from one specimen sequenced in a study of blood T cell repertoires in COVID-19. This table comes from immunoSEQ multiplex PCR, and its TCRdb copy is limited to in-frame clones, with some not included. This sample has approximately 170,000 clones, with approximately 84% found just once. Sequencing was carried out using peripheral blood. The receptors derive from a middle-aged man who had recovered from COVID-19.

CDR3 nucleotide sequence: TGTGCCAGCAGGCCCGGGGGGGCTCGGAATGAGCAGTTCTTC. This translates into CASRPGGARNEQFF. The chain links TRBV28 to TRBJ2-1; 8 nucleotides agree with TRBD2. The CDR3 loop spans 14 amino acids. V lost 6 bases and J lost 7; bases outside the gene matches: 8. Germline CDR1 and CDR2: MDHEN and SYDVKM.

The CDR3 nucleotides read TGTGCCAGCAGCTTGGAAGGGGGTGGCTATGGCTACACCTTC. This encodes CASSLEGGGYGYTF. This sequence joins TRBV5-6 and TRBJ1-2; D is perhaps TRBD1 (6 bases). The germline V gene encodes CDR1 SGHDT and CDR2 YYEEEE. Trimming removed 0 bases from V and 4 bases from J, with 10 bases in between. The CDR3 has 14 residues.

The chain employs TRBV27 and TRBJ2-5, with a weak D call TRBD1 (6 bases). The germline V and J ends were trimmed by 8 bases and 3 bases, with 19 bases remaining between them. The CDR3 has 15 amino acids. Germline V CDR1 and CDR2: MNHEY, SMNVEV (reference sequence). The CDR3 coding sequence is TGTGCCAGCGCAACAGGGAAGGGGGATGAAGAGACCCAGTACTTC. Translating gives CASATGKGDEETQYF.

The chain carries TRBV7-8 and TRBJ1-1, with D hard to call. The CDR3 consists of 19 residues. Trimming stripped 7 bases from V and 0 bases from J, with 27 bases between. CDR1 is SGHVS and CDR2 is FQNEAQ in the germline V gene. CDR3 DNA: TGTGCCAGCACAGCTTATAGTCCGGAGGTCCCACTTCTGAACACTGAAGCTTTCTTT. Protein sequence: CASTAYSPEVPLLNTEAFF.

The chain couples TRBV5-4 to TRBJ1-2; 8 nucleotides align to TRBD1. CDR1 and CDR2 (germline): SGHNT, YYREEE (reference sequence). V dropped 4 bases and J dropped 8; count of bases not matched to a gene: 7. This CDR3 contains 13 residues. The CDR3 region has the DNA TGTGCCAGCAGCCCACAGGGGGTCGGGGGCTACACCTTC. Translation gives CASSPQGVGGYTF.

V usage is TRBV5-4 and J usage is TRBJ1-2, with D perhaps matching TRBD1 (6 bases). V was pared by 5 bases and J by 7 bases, with 18 bases between. CDR1 and CDR2 (germline): SGHNT, YYREEE (reference sequence). This CDR3 is 14 amino acids long. The CDR3 nucleotides are TGTGCCAGCAGTCTCGCCGGGACAAGGGGTGGCTACACCTTC. Translating it yields CASSLAGTRGGYTF.

The chain uses TRBV28 and TRBJ2-2, with 10 positions matching TRBD1. Looked up from germline, CDR1 is MDHEN and CDR2 is SYDVKM. V dropped 5 bases and J dropped 5; count of bases not matched to a gene: 5. The CDR3 totals 15 residues. CDR3 in DNA: TGTGCCAGCAGTGCCGCGGGACAGGGGACCGGGGAGCTGTTTTTT. It encodes CASSAAGQGTGELFF.

The chain employs TRBV4-2 and TRBJ2-7; 7 bases line up with TRBD1. The CDR3 is 13 residues long. V lost 6 bases to trimming and J lost 1 base; unmatched junction nucleotides: 3. Per germline, CDR1 LGHNA and CDR2 YNFKEQ. CDR3 amino acids: CASRNRGSYEQYF. Written as DNA, the CDR3 is TGTGCCAGCAGAAACAGGGGTTCCTACGAGCAGTACTTC.

This clone turned up a few times. The CDR3 coding sequence is TGTGCCAGCAGTGAAAGCGGGGAGAGGGACTATGGCTACACCTTC. It is translated as CASSESGERDYGYTF. V usage is TRBV25-1 and J usage is TRBJ1-2; D gene uncertain. CDR1 is MGHDK, CDR2 SYGVNS, per germline. Between the trimmed V and J ends, which lost 2 bases and 3 bases, there was a span of 13 bases. This CDR3 is 15 amino acids long.

The sample holds a few counts of this clone. The chain has TRBV7-9 and TRBJ1-2; tentatively, D is TRBD1 (5 bases). V was cut by 2 bases and J by 2 bases, with 6 bases left in between. From germline, CDR1 is SEHNR and CDR2 FQNEAQ (reference sequence). CDR3 length equals 13 residues. For the CDR3, the DNA is TGTGCCAGCAGCTTACCAGGGAACTATGGCTACACCTTC. It codes for CASSLPGNYGYTF.

This chain joins TRBV7-9 and TRBJ2-6; D ambiguous. Trimming took 5 bases from V and 0 from J, leaving 11 bases between them. The CDR3 totals 16 residues. Germline loops: CDR1 SEHNR, CDR2 FQNEAQ (reference sequence). DNA of the CDR3: TGTGCCAGCAGCCCGTTCCGTCTCTCTGGGGCCAACGTCCTGACTTTC. Amino acid sequence: CASSPFRLSGANVLTF.

V and J are TRBV18 and TRBJ2-1; possible D gene TRBD1, 5 bases. The CDR3 consists of 17 residues. V dropped 3 bases and J dropped 9 bases, with 24 bases sitting between them. The germline gives CDR1 KGHSH, CDR2 LQKENI. The DNA for the CDR3 is TGTGCCAGCTCACCTCCGAAGGGGAAGGGGTATTCGCCTGAGCAGTTCTTC. Its protein product is CASSPPKGKGYSPEQFF.